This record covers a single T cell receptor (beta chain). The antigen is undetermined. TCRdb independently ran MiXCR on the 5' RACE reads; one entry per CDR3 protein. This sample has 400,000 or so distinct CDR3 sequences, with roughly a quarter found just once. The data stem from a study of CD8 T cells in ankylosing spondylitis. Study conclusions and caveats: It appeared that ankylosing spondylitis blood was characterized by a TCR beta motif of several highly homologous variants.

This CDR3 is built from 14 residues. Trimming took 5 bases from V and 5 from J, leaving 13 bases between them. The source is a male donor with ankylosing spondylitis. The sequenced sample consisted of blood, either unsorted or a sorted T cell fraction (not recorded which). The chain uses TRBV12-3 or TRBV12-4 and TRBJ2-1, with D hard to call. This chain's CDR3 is CASSPGQADNEQFF. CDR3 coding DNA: TGTGCCAGCAGTCCAGGTCAAGCCGACAATGAGCAGTTCTTC.